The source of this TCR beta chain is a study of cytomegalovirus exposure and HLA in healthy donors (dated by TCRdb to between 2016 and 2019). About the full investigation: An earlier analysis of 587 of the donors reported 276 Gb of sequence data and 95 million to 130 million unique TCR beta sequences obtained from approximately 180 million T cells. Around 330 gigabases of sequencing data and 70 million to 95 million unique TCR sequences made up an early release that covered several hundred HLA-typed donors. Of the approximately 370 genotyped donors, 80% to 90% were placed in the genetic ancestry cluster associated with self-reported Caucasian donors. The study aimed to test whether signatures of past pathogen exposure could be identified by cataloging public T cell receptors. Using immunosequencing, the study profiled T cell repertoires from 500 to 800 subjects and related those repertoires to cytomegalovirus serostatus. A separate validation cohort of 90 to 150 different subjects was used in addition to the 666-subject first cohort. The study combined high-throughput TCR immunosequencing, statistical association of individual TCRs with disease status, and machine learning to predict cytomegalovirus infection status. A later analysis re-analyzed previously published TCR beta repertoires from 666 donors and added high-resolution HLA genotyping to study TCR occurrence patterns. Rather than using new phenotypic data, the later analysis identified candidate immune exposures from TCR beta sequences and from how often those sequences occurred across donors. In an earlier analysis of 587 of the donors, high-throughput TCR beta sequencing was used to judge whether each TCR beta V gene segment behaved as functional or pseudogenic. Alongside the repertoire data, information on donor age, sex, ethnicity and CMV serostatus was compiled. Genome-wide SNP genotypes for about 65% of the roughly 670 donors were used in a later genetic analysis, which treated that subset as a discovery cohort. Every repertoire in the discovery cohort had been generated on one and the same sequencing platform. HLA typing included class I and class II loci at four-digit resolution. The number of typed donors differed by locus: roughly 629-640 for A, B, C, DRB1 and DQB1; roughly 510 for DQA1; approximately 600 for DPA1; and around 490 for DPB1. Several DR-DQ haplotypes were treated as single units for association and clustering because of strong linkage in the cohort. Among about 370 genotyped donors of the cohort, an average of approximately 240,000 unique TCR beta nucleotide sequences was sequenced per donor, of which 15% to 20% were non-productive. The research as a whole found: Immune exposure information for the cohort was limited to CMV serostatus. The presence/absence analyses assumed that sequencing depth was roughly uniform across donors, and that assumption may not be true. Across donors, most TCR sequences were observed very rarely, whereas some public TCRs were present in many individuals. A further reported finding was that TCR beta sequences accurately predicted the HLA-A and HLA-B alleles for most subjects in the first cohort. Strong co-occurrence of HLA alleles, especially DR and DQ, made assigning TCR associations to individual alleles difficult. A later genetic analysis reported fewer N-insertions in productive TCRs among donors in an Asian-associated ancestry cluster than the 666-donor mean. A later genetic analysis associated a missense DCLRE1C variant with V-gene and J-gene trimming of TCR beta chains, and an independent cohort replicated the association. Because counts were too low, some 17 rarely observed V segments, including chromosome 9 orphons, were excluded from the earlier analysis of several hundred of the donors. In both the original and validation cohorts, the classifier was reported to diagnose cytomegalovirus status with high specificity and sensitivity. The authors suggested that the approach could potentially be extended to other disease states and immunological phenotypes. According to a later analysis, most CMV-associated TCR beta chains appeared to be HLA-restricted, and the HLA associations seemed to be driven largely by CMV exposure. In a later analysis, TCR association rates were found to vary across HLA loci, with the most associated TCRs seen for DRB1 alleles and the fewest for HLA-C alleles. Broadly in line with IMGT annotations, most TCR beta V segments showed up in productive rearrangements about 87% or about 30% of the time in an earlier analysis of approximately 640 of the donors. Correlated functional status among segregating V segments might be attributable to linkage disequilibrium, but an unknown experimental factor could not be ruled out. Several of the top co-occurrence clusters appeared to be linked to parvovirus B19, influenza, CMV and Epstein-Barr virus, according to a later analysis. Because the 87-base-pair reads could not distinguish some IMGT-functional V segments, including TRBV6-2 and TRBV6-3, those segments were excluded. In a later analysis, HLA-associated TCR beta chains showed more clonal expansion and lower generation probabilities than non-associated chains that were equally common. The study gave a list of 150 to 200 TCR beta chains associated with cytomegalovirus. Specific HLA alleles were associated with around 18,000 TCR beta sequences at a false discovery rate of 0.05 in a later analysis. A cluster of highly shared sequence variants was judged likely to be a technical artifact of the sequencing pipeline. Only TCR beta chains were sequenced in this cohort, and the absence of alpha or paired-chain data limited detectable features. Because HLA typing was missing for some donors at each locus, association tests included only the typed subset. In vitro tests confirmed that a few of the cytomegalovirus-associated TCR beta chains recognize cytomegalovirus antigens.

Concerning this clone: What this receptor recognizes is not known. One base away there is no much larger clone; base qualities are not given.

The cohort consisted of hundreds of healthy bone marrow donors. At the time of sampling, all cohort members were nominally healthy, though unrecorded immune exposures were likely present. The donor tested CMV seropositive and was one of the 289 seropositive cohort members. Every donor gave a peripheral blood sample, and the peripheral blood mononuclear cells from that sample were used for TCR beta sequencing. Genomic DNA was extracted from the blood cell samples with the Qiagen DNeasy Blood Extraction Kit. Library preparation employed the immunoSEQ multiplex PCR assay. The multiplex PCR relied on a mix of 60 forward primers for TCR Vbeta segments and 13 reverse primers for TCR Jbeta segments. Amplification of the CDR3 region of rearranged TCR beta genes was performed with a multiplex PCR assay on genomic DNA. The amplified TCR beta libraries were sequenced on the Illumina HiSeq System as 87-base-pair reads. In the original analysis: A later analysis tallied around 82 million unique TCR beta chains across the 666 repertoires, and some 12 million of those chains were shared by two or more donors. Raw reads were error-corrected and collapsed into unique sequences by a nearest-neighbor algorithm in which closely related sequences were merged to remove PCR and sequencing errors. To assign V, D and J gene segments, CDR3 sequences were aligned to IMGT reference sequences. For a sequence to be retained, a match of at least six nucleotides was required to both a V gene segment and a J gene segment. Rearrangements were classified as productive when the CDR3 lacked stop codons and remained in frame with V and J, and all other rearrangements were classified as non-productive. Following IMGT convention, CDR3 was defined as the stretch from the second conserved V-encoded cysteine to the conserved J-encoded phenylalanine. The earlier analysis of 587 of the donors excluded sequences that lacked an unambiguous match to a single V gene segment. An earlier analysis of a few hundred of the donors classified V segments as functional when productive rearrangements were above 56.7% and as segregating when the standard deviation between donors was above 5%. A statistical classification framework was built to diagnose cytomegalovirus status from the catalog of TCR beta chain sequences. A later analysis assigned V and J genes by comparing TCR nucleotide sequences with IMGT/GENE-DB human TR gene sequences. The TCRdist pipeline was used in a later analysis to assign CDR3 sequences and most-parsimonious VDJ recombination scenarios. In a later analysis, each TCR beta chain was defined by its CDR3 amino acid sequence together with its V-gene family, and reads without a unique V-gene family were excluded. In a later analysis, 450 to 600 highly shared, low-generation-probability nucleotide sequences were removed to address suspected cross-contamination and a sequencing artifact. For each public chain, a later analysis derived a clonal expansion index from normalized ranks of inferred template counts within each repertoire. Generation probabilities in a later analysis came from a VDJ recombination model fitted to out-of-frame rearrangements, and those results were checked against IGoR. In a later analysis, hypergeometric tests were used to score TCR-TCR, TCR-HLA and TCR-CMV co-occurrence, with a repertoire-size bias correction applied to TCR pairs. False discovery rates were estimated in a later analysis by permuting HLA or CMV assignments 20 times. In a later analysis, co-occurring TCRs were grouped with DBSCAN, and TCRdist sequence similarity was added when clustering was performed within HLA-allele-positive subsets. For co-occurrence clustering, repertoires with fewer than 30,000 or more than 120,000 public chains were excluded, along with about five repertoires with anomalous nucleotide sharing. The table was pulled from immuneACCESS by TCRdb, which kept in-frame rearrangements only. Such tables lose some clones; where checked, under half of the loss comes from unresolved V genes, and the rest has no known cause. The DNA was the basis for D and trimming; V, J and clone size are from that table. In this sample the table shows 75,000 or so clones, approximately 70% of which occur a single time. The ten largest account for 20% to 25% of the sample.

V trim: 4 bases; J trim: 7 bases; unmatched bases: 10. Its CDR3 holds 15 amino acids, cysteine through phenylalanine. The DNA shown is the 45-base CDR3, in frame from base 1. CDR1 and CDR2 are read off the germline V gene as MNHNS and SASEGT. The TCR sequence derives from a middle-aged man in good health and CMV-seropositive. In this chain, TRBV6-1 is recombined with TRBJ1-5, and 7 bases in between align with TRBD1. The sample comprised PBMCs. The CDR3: CASSGRQGSNQPQHF. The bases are TGTGCCAGCAGTGGCCGACAGGGTAGTAACCAGCCCCAGCATTTT.